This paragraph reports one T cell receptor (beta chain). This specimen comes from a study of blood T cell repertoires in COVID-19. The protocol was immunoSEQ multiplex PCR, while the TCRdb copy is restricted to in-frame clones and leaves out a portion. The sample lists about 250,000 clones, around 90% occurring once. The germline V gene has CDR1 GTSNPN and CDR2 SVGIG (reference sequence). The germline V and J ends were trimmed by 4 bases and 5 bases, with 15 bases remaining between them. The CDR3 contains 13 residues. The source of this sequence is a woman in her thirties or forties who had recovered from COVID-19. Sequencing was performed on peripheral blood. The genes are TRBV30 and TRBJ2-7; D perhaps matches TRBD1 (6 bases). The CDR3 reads CAWIQGIGNEQYF. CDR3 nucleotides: TGTGCCTGGATCCAGGGGATCGGTAACGAGCAGTACTTC.